These T cell receptor beta chains were read from a single sample in a study of a mutant IDH1 vaccine in newly diagnosed glioma. Only in-frame clones appear in the TCRdb table, and some are missing; sequencing was by immunoSEQ multiplex PCR. This sample has some 90,000 clones, with roughly 87% found just once. This material consisted of PBMCs, taken from a glioma patient treated with radiotherapy, temozolomide or both. All receptors come from a man in his forties with glioma. Some clones in this sample may be carry-over from other donors' samples. The CDR3 runs from the conserved cysteine through the conserved F or W. The D gene is left open where the match is weak. Rows give clone size only sometimes, using once, few, many, or a class for an expanded clone.

D,V,J,size,DNA,CDR3
.,TRBV6-5,TRBJ1-2,.,TGTGCCAGCAGTTCAGGTCTCGCCGGTGGCTACACCTTC,CASSSGLAGGYTF
.,TRBV10-1,TRBJ2-7,.,TGCGCCAGCAGTGACCGGGGCGGGGGCCACGAGCAGTACTTC,CASSDRGGGHEQYF
TRBD2,TRBV2,TRBJ2-1,.,TGTGCCAGCAGAAGCGGGGGGAGCTCCTACAATGAGCAGTTCTTC,CASRSGGSSYNEQFF
.,TRBV6-6,TRBJ1-5,.,TGTGCCAGTCAGTGGCAGGGCGACAATCAGCCCCAGCATTTT,CASQWQGDNQPQHF
.,TRBV2,TRBJ1-5,.,TGTGCCAGCAGTGAAGCGTCATTAGAGCAGCCCCAGCATTTT,CASSEASLEQPQHF
TRBD1,TRBV29-1,TRBJ1-6,.,TGCAGCGTCCGGACAGGGGCCTATAATTCACCCCTCCACTTT,CSVRTGAYNSPLHF
.,TRBV7-3,TRBJ1-2,few,TGTGCCAGCAGCTTAACTACCCAGGGGAGCTACACCTTC,CASSLTTQGSYTF
.,TRBV7-7,TRBJ2-2,.,TGTGCTAGCAGTTCCGAAGGGGTAGCGAACACCGGGGAGCTGTTTTTT,CASSSEGVANTGELFF
TRBD2,TRBV15,TRBJ2-3,.,TGTGCCACCAGCAGAGATCGGGACTACACAGATACGCAGTATTTT,CATSRDRDYTDTQYF
.,TRBV7-9,TRBJ1-2,.,TGTGCCAGCAGCCGGGGGAACTATGGCTACACCTTC,CASSRGNYGYTF
.,TRBV7-9,TRBJ1-1,.,TGTGCCAGCAGCGACCAGGGGACCTACACTGAAGCTTTCTTT,CASSDQGTYTEAFF
.,TRBV2,TRBJ2-3,.,TGTGCCAGCAGTTCACAGGGATTGAGGACAGATACGCAGTATTTT,CASSSQGLRTDTQYF